This passage covers 9 T cell receptor beta chains from one sample sequenced in a study of blood T cell repertoires in COVID-19. The method was immunoSEQ multiplex PCR; TCRdb's version includes in-frame clones alone and lacks a portion of them. Found here are around 150,000 clones, 84% of them singletons; the top ten hold less than 9%. The sequencing sample was made of peripheral blood. These receptors came from a man between 25 and 39 years old with COVID-19, enrolled during active disease.

This clone turned up a few times. CDR3 nucleotides: TGTGCCAGCAGCTTACGTCGCTCGGACACTGAAGCTTTCTTT. Amino acid sequence: CASSLRRSDTEAFF. The rearrangement uses TRBV11-3 and TRBJ1-1; D is ambiguous. The germline V gene has CDR1 SGHNT and CDR2 YENEEA. Between the trimmed V and J ends, which lost 2 bases and 3 bases, there was a span of 10 bases. The CDR3 consists of 14 residues. Combining the CDR3 with reference TRBV11-3 and TRBJ1-1 gives the whole variable domain EAGVVQSPRYKIIEKKQPVAFWCNPISGHNTLYWYLQNLGQGPELLIRYENEEAVDDSQLPKDRFSAERLKGVDSTLKIQPAELGDSAVYLCASSLRRSDTEAFFGQGTRLTVV.

V usage is TRBV7-9 and J usage is TRBJ2-7, with D unresolved. Germline V gives CDR1 SEHNR, CDR2 FQNEAQ (reference sequence). There are 12 residues in the CDR3. V lost 5 bases and J lost 5, with 10 bases in between. This chain's CDR3 is CASSETGDEQYF. The DNA for the CDR3 is TGTGCCAGCAGCGAGACCGGAGACGAGCAGTACTTC.

This chain connects TRBV7-8 to TRBJ2-7, with 8 positions matching TRBD2. Germline CDR1 reads SGHVS; CDR2 reads FQNEAQ. Unmatched junction bases numbered 15, after V lost 5 bases and J lost 3 bases. The CDR3 is 17 amino acids. The CDR3: CASSTGTGGAPNYEQYF. CDR3 sequence (DNA): TGTGCCAGCAGCACGGGAACGGGGGGGGCCCCGAACTACGAGCAGTACTTC.

This sequence joins TRBV9 and TRBJ2-2; 9 positions agree with TRBD2. V trimming: 0 bases; J trimming: 6 bases; junction bases outside the gene matches: 6. The length of the CDR3 is 16 residues. Germline CDR1 and CDR2: SGDLS and YYNGEE. The DNA of the CDR3 is TGTGCCAGCAGCGTAGAGCCTAGCGGGAAGGCCGGGGAGCTGTTTTTT. Amino acid sequence: CASSVEPSGKAGELFF.

This clone was observed once. V usage is TRBV4-1 and J usage is TRBJ2-7; TRBD1 matches 8 bases. CDR3 length: 15 residues. CDR1 is MGHRA, CDR2 YSYEKL, per germline. Germline trimming cut 4 bases from V and 2 bases from J; bases unmatched to any gene: 7. CDR3 sequence reads: CASSLYTTGAYEQYF. Written as DNA, the CDR3 is TGCGCCAGCAGCCTGTACACGACAGGGGCCTACGAGCAGTACTTC.

The J gene is TRBJ2-2, the V gene TRBV9; TRBD1 aligns across 7 bases. Germline V gene sequence: CDR1 SGDLS, CDR2 YYNGEE. The CDR3 spans 16 residues. V lost 3 bases to trimming and J lost 4 bases; unmatched junction nucleotides: 9. The CDR3 coding sequence is TGTGCCAGCAGCGAGACTTGGGGACAGAGCACCGGGGAGCTGTTTTTT. This encodes CASSETWGQSTGELFF.

The chain couples TRBV23-1 to TRBJ2-7; D unclear. TRBV23-1 has ORF status, its function being uncertain. Trimming took 4 bases from V and 0 from J, leaving 16 bases between them. The CDR3 runs 16 residues. The DNA for the CDR3 is TGCGCCAGCAGTCGACCGGGTGAGAGATGCTCCTACGAGCAGTACTTC. Its protein product is CASSRPGERCSYEQYF.

This chain joins TRBV6-1 and TRBJ2-5; 9 nucleotides line up with TRBD2. The V and J ends lost 1 base and 0 bases, in that order; junction bases with no gene match: 3. The CDR3 is 16 residues long. From germline, CDR1 is MNHNS and CDR2 SASEGT. CDR3 sequence (DNA): TGTGCCAGCAGTGAAGGGGCTAGCGGGAACCAAGAGACCCAGTACTTC. It translates to CASSEGASGNQETQYF.

The chain couples TRBV9 to TRBJ2-2, with a tentative D call TRBD2 (6 bases). Germline values: CDR1 SGDLS, CDR2 YYNGEE. This CDR3 comprises 16 residues. Trimming took off 0 bases at V and 5 bases at J, with 14 bases between the two ends. CDR3 amino acids: CASSVEAGLSTGELFF. As DNA, the CDR3 is TGTGCCAGCAGCGTAGAAGCGGGCCTATCAACCGGGGAGCTGTTTTTT.